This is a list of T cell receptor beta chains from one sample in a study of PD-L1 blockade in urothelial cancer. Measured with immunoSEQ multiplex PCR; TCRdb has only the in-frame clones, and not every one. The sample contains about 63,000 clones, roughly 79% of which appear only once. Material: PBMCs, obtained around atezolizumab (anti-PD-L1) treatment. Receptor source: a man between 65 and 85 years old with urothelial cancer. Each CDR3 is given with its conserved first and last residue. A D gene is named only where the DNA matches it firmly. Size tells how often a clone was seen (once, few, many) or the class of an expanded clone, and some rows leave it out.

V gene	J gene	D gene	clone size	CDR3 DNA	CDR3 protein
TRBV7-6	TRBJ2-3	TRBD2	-	TGTGCCAGCAGCCGACTAGCGGGAGTTGTCGATACGCAGTATTTT	CASSRLAGVVDTQYF
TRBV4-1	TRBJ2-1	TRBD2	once	TGCGCCAGCAGCCACGGGACTAGCGGGCCTACGTTCGGAAATGAGCAGTTCTTC	CASSHGTSGPTFGNEQFF
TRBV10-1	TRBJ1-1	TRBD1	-	TGCGCCAGCAGTGGAGACCGACAGGGAAGGCTGGCTGAAGCTTTCTTT	CASSGDRQGRLAEAFF
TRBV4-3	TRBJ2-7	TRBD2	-	TGCGCCAGCAGCCAAGCTAGCGGGATCCCCTACGAGCAGTACTTC	CASSQASGIPYEQYF
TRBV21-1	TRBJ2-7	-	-	TGTGCCAGCCCAATAGGGACCCTAGCGGGAGTTGAAGAGCAGTACTTC	CASPIGTLAGVEEQYF
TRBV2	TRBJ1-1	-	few	TGTGCCAGCAGTGAATTTACAGGACGGAACACTGAAGCTTTCTTT	CASSEFTGRNTEAFF
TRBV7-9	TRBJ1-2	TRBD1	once	TGTGCCAGCAGCCGGACAGGGTATGGCTACACCTTC	CASSRTGYGYTF
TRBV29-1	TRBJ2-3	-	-	TGCAGCGTACAGACAGGGACTAGCACAGATACGCAGTATTTT	CSVQTGTSTDTQYF
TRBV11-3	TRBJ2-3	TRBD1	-	TGTGCCAGCAGCTCCGGACAGGGGGCTCACTCAGATACGCAGTATTTT	CASSSGQGAHSDTQYF
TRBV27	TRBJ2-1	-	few	TGTGCCAGCCGGCGGGCCTCGTTAGTCGATGAGCAGTTCTTC	CASRRASLVDEQFF
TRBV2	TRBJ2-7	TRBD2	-	TGTGCCAGCAGCGGGGGACTAGCGGACCCCTACGAGCAGTACTTC	CASSGGLADPYEQYF
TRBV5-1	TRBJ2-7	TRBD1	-	TGCGCCAGCAGCTTGTTACAGGGGGCCTACGAGCAGTACTTC	CASSLLQGAYEQYF
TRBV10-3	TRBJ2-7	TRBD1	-	TGTGCCATCAGTATCCGGGACAGGGACGAGCAGTACTTC	CAISIRDRDEQYF
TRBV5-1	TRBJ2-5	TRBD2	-	TGCGCCAGCAGCTTGGCTGCGGGGGACCAAGAGACCCAGTACTTC	CASSLAAGDQETQYF
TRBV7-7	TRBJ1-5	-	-	TGTGCCAGCAGCTTAGGGGCCGTGCCCCCCCTTGGCAATCAGCCCCAGCATTTT	CASSLGAVPPLGNQPQHF
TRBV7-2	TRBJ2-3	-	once	TGTGCCAGCAGCGCACTAGAATCTACGCAGTATTTT	CASSALESTQYF
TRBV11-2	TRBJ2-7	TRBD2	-	TGTGCCAGCAGCTTCCGAGCTAGCGGGGGGGCCTACGAGCAGTACTTC	CASSFRASGGAYEQYF
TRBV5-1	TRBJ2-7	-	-	TGCGCCAGCAGCACCGGAGAAAGCATCTACGAGCAGTACTTC	CASSTGESIYEQYF
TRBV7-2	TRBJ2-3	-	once	TGTGCCAGCAGCGCCGACAGGTTTTGGGATACGCAGTATTTT	CASSADRFWDTQYF
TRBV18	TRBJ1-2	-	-	TGTGCCAGCTCACCCCGGGCCGGACAGATGGACTATGGCTACACCTTC	CASSPRAGQMDYGYTF
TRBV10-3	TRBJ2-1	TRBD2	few	TGTGCCATCAGAGCCCGACTAGCGGGGGCCCACAATGAGCAGTTCTTC	CAIRARLAGAHNEQFF
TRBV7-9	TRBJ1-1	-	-	TGTGCCAGCAGCTTAGCAGGAGAGAACACTGAAGCTTTCTTT	CASSLAGENTEAFF
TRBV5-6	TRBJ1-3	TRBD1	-	TGTGCCAGCAGCCCCCGGGGACAGGGCAACACCATATATTTT	CASSPRGQGNTIYF
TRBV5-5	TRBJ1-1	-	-	TGTGCCAGCAGCTTACTGGGGGCCCGGGAAATATCGGCTTTCTTT	CASSLLGAREISAFF
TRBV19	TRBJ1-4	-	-	TGTGCCAGTAGTATTGAGGGGGAACTGTTTTTT	CASSIEGELFF
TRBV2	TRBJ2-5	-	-	TGTGCCAGCAAAGCGGAGACAAGCGCGTCAGAGACCCAGTACTTC	CASKAETSASETQYF
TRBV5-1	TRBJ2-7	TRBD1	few	TGCGCCAGCAGCGGAGGGACAGGGTCCTTTGGCGAGCAGTACTTC	CASSGGTGSFGEQYF
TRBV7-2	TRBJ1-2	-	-	TGTGCCAGCGCCCCCCCGGGGGGGAATGGCTACACCTTC	CASAPPGGNGYTF
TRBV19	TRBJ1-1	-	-	TGTGCCAGTATAAACGTCCGGGGGGGAGGGAATGAAGCTTTCTTT	CASINVRGGGNEAFF
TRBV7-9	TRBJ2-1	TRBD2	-	TGTGCCAGCAGCTCAATGGGGACTAGCGGGAGTGAGGCCGTCGATGAGCAGTTCTTC	CASSSMGTSGSEAVDEQFF
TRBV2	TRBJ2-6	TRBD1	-	TGTGCCAGCAGAGCTAAGACAGGGGGCCCTGGGGCCAACGTCCTGACTTTC	CASRAKTGGPGANVLTF
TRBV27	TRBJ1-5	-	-	TGTGCCAGCAGTTTGGTCAGGAATCAGCCCCAGCATTTT	CASSLVRNQPQHF
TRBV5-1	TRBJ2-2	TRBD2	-	TGCGCCAGCAGCTTGGGGACTAGCGGGGTCAGGGAGCTGTTTTTT	CASSLGTSGVRELFF
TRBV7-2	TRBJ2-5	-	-	TGTGCCAGCAGTGCCTCGAGGGGGTTAGAGACCCAGTACTTC	CASSASRGLETQYF
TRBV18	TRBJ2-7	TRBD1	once	TGTGCCAGCTCACCGCGGGACAGGGAGCCCTCCTACGAGCAGTACTTC	CASSPRDREPSYEQYF
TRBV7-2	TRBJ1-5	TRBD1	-	TGTGCCAGCAGCCCATGGACGGGACAGGGGGAACAGCCCCAGCATTTT	CASSPWTGQGEQPQHF
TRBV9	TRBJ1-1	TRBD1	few	TGTGCCAGCAGCGTCTCAGGGGGGTTAACTGAAGCTTTCTTT	CASSVSGGLTEAFF
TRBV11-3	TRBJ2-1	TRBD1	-	TGTGCCAGCAGCCGAGACAGGGCGGGTGAGCAGTTCTTC	CASSRDRAGEQFF
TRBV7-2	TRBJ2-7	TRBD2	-	TGTGCCAGCAGCATTCCTAGGACTAGCGACACCTACGAGCAGTACTTC	CASSIPRTSDTYEQYF
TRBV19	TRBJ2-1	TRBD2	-	TGTGCCAGTAGTACCCTAGCGGGTGTAGGGCATGAGCAGTTCTTC	CASSTLAGVGHEQFF